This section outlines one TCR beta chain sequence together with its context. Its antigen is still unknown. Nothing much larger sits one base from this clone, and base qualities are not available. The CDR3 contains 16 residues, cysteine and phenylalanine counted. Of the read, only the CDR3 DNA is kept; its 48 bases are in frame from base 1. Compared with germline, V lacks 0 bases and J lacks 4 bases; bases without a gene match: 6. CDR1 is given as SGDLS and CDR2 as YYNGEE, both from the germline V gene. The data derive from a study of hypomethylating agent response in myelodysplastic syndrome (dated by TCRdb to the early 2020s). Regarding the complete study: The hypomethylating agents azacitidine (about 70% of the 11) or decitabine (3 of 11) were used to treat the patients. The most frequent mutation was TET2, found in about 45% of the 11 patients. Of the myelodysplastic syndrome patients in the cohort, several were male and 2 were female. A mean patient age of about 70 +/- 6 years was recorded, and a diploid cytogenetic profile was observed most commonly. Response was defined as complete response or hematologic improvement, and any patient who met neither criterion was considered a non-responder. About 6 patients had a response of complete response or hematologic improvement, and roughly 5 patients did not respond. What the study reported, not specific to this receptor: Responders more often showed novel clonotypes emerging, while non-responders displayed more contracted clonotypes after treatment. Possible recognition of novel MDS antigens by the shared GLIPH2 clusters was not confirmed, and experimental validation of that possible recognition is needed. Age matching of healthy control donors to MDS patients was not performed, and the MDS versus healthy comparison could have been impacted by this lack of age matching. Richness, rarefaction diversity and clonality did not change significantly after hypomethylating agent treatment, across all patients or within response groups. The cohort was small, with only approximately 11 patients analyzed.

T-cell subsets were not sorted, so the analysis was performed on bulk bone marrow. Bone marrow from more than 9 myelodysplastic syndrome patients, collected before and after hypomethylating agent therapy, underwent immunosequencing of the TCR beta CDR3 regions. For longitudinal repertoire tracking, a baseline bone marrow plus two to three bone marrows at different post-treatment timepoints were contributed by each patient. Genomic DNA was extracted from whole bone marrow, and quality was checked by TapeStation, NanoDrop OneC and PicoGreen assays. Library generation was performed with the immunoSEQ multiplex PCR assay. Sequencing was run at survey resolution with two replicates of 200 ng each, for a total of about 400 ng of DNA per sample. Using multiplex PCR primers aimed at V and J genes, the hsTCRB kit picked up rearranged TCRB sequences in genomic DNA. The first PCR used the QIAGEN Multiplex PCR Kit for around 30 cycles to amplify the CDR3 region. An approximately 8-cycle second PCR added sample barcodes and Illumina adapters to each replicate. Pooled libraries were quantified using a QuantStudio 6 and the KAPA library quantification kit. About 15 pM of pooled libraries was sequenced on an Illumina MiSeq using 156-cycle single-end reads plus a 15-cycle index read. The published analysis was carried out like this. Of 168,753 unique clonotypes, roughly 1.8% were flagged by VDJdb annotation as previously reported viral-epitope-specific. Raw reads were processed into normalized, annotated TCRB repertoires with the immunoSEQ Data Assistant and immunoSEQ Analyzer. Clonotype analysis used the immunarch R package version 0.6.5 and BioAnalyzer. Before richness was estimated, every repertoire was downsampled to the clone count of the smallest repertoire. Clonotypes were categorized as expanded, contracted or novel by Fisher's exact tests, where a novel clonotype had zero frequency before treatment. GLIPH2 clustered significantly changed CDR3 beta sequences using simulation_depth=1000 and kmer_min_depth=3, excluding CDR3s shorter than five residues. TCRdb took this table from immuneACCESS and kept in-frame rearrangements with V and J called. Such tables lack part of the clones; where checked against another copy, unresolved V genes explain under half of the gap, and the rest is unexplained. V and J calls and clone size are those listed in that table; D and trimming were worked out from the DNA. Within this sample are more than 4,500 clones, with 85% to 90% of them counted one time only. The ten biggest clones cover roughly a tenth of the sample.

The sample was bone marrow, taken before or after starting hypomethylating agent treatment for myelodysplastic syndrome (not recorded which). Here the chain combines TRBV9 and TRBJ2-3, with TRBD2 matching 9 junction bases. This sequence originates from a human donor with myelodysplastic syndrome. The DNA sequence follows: TGTGCCAGCAGCGTAGGTAGCGGGAGTGTGGCAGATACGCAGTATTTT. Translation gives CASSVGSGSVADTQYF.